A selection of T cell receptor beta chains follows, all from one sample in a study of T cells expressing NK-cell markers. TCRdb re-analyzed the 5' RACE reads; it lists each CDR3 protein once, without DNA. Its table records over 350,000 distinct CDR3 sequences. The specimen was blood T cells: a sorted CD56 or NKG2C T cell subset, CD4+ or CD8+ T cells, or bulk PBMC T cells (not recorded which). These receptors were taken from a woman between 45 and 65 years old in good health. Both conserved end residues are part of each CDR3.

>TRBV6-6|TRBJ1-3
CASSQTAAGNTIYF
>TRBV27|TRBJ1-5
CASSSSGTGGHQPQHF
>TRBV25-1|TRBJ2-5
CASSVQGGETQYF
>TRBV29-1|TRBJ2-5
CSVERGVVMRTQYF
>TRBV4-1|TRBJ2-3
CASSQGQGDSRTQYF
>TRBV10-3|TRBJ2-3
CAISNPTTNTQYF
>TRBV12-3/TRBV12-4|TRBJ2-1
CASRIAGVGSNEQFF
>TRBV10-2|TRBJ2-2
CASSDYLAGELFF
>TRBV20-1|TRBJ1-5
CSARDLEEVSQPQHF
>TRBV9|TRBJ2-1
CASSVAERRTYNEQFF
>TRBV18|TRBJ2-3
CASSPRVLTDTQYF
>TRBV7-2|TRBJ2-2
CASSFEFYIGELFF
>TRBV5-1|TRBJ2-5
CASSFVRGQETQYF
>TRBV5-1|TRBJ2-5
CASNPSGANQETQYF
>TRBV7-2|TRBJ2-5
CASRSVVGTAETQYF
>TRBV10-2|TRBJ1-3
CASGPESGNTIYF
>TRBV6-6|TRBJ2-7
CASTYSPAGYEQYF
>TRBV5-1|TRBJ1-4
CASSLGPWGRVNDEKLFF
>TRBV7-8|TRBJ2-2
CASSRRTGRNGGELFF
>TRBV18|TRBJ2-1
CASSPKTSTEQFF
>TRBV20-1|TRBJ2-7
CSAPRRAGYEQYF
>TRBV7-9|TRBJ1-4
CASSSTQGTNEKLFF
>TRBV3-1|TRBJ1-3
CASSRDVVSGNTIYF
>TRBV7-9|TRBJ2-5
CASILSGIQETQYF
>TRBV6-4|TRBJ2-2
CASGRDLTGELFF
>TRBV12-3/TRBV12-4|TRBJ1-2
CASRDGNYGPYGYTF
>TRBV20-1|TRBJ2-1
CSASNPGGLKNEQFF
>TRBV29-1|TRBJ1-1
CSAGSQVLTEAFF
>TRBV14|TRBJ2-5
CASSQWEETQYF
>TRBV12-3/TRBV12-4|TRBJ2-2
CASSLAGGYVGELFF
>TRBV13|TRBJ2-1
CASSLRAGTSGRNEQFF
>TRBV20-1|TRBJ2-5
CSARDGGQPNQETQYF
>TRBV20-1|TRBJ1-1
CSALADMRQMNTEAFF
>TRBV10-1|TRBJ2-5
CASSGAGERGIQETQYF
>TRBV6-5|TRBJ1-2
CASKATNYGYTF
>TRBV5-1|TRBJ2-3
CASSTRQTLYTDTQYF
>TRBV6-6|TRBJ2-7
CASRGRINDEGPYEQYF
>TRBV10-2|TRBJ2-5
CASSDGTYQETQYF
>TRBV5-1|TRBJ2-1
CASSLQGNFDEQFF
>TRBV7-9|TRBJ2-1
CASSFGFRRTDNEQFF
>TRBV24-1|TRBJ2-1
CATSDLASGTYEQFF
>TRBV9|TRBJ2-2
CASSVGGKVGTGELFF
>TRBV4-2|TRBJ2-5
CASSQDMGLAGYETQYF
>TRBV3-1|TRBJ2-1
CASSLKGASRNNEQFF
>TRBV12-3/TRBV12-4|TRBJ2-6
CASSQGRRPGANVLTF
>TRBV20-1|TRBJ1-1
CSARRQPNTEAFF
>TRBV6-4|TRBJ2-2
CASSADPEAGELFF
>TRBV15|TRBJ2-2
CATSRVGGGPPGELFF
>TRBV12-3/TRBV12-4|TRBJ2-3
CASTPMGGSTDTQYF
>TRBV20-1|TRBJ2-1
CSARAVRREYNEQFF
>TRBV7-6|TRBJ2-7
CASSLGGGLTYEQYF
>TRBV20-1|TRBJ2-6
CSASGTGGASGANVLTF
>TRBV2|TRBJ2-3
CASSGRDIHTDTQYF
>TRBV10-3|TRBJ2-7
CAISPDLEAVTLYEQYF
>TRBV3-1|TRBJ2-2
CASSIQVGGELFF
>TRBV7-9|TRBJ2-3
CASSLEGQGVQDTQYF
>TRBV7-8|TRBJ2-1
CASSSAGLAFFGQFF
>TRBV21-1|TRBJ1-5
CASSKNQPQHF
>TRBV29-1|TRBJ1-1
CSSDRESEAFF